This TCR beta chain came from a study of post-analysis software for immune sequencing data. Germline lookup yields CDR1 MNHEY and CDR2 SVGAGI. This CDR3 region has 16 residues. V gave up 5 bases and J gave up 1 base; unmatched junction bases: 6. Incorporated into the TCR beta cDNA libraries were unique molecular identifiers, which served to reduce PCR and sequencing biases. The source material, about 0.9 to 10 million T cells, gave rise to 500,000 or so cDNA molecules. One entry per CDR3 protein results from TCRdb running MiXCR on the PCR reads. The data contain more than 500,000 distinct CDR3 sequences, roughly 34% of them singletons. General study results and limits: Elevated frequency relative to controls characterized several TRBV segments in patients, TRBV5-6, TRBV5-1 and TRBV20-1 among them.

Regarding this clonotype: What it binds is not known.

Sequencing used blood. The TCR was taken from a girl aged 2 to 17 with multiple sclerosis. The chain joins TRBV6-5 to TRBJ2-1; 9 nucleotides line up with TRBD2. CDR3 DNA sequence: TGTGCCAGCAGTAGGAAGGGACTAGCATCCTACAATGAGCAGTTCTTC. It specifies CASSRKGLASYNEQFF.